The sequence of this T cell receptor beta chain was determined in a study of technical replicates of blood from several donors. Germline V gene data show CDR1 as MNHNS and CDR2 as SASEGT. The CDR3 loop spans 17 amino acids. With V trimmed by 2 bases and J by 0 bases, 4 bases remained unmatched. Clones were read by immunoSEQ multiplex PCR, and TCRdb kept only the in-frame ones, dropping some. The data contain 51,000 or so clones, approximately 90% of them singletons. J is TRBJ1-6 and V is TRBV6-1; 7 bases line up with TRBD1. Source material: PBMCs. This TCR was recovered from a human donor in good health. Some clones in this sample may be carry-over from other donors' samples. CDR3 sequence (DNA): TGTGCCAGCAGTGAATTACAGGGGAGCTCCTATAATTCACCCCTCCACTTT. As protein: CASSELQGSSYNSPLHF.